This T cell receptor beta chain derives from a study of T cell responses to AZD1222 COVID-19 vaccine. Germline CDR1 is MGHRA and CDR2 is YSYEKL. V trimming: 1 base; J trimming: 3 bases; junction bases outside the gene matches: 10. The CDR3 is made up of 20 amino acids. Produced via immunoSEQ multiplex PCR; TCRdb's table is partial and in-frame only. Found here are more than 140,000 clones, 70% to 90% of them singletons; the top ten hold about 3.7%. V usage is TRBV4-1 and J usage is TRBJ2-1; 15 positions match TRBD2. This material consisted of peripheral blood, taken on day 0 of MenACWY control vaccination. The clonotype comes from an adult in good health. Here the CDR3 reads CASSQGPGLAGGTSYNEQFF. CDR3 nucleotide sequence: TGCGCCAGCAGCCAAGGACCGGGACTAGCGGGGGGAACAAGCTACAATGAGCAGTTCTTC.